Below are 27 T cell receptor beta chains sequenced from a single sample in a study of cytomegalovirus exposure and HLA in healthy donors. The PCR made use of 60 Vbeta and 13 Jbeta primers. The assay was immunoSEQ multiplex PCR, and TCRdb's table has in-frame clones only and misses some. The repertoire holds over 110,000 clones, with about 80% as singletons. The sequenced sample was PBMCs. The receptors were gathered from a man aged 40-50 years in good health and CMV-seronegative.

The chain joins TRBV30 to TRBJ2-7, with TRBD1 matching 9 bases. The CDR3 has 16 amino acids. Germline CDR1 and CDR2: GTSNPN and SVGIG (reference sequence). V lost 2 bases to trimming and J lost 4 bases; unmatched junction nucleotides: 12. This chain's CDR3 is CAWSPKKGQGQYEQYF. The CDR3 DNA sequence: TGTGCCTGGAGTCCAAAGAAGGGACAGGGACAATACGAGCAGTACTTC. The full variable domain, in which reference TRBV30 and TRBJ2-7 provide the parts outside the CDR3, is SQTIHQWPATLVQPVGSPLSLECTVEGTSNPNLYWYRQAAGRGLQLLFYSVGIGQISSEVPQNLSASRPQDRQFILSSKKLLLSDSGFYLCAWSPKKGQGQYEQYFGPGTRLTVT.

DNA for the CDR3: TGTGCCAGCAGTGAACTTGGCTACACCTTC. Its protein product is CASSELGYTF. J is TRBJ1-2 and V is TRBV6-6; D unclear. CDR3 length: 10 amino acids. Trimming cost V 5 bases and J 7 bases, with 5 bases left between them. Germline V gene sequence: CDR1 MNHNY, CDR2 SVGAGI (reference sequence).

This chain joins TRBV7-6 and TRBJ2-3; 10 bases align to TRBD2. The ends lost 5 bases at V and 9 bases at J; junction bases unmatched: 20. The germline V gene has CDR1 SGHVS and CDR2 FNYEAQ. The CDR3 loop spans 18 amino acids. For the CDR3, the DNA is TGTGCCAGCAGCCTGCTGGCGGCTAGCGGGGGCCCGGGAAGCACGCAGTATTTT. Translated: CASSLLAASGGPGSTQYF.

This sequence joins TRBV25-1 and TRBJ2-2; 9 bases fit TRBD1. This CDR3 comprises 13 residues. Germline-derived CDR1 and CDR2 are MGHDK and SYGVNS. With 6 bases clipped from V and 6 bases from J, the junction kept 2 bases outside the gene matches. DNA of the CDR3: TGTGCCAGCAGATGGACAGGGGCCGGGGAGCTGTTTTTT. As protein: CASRWTGAGELFF. The whole variable domain, filled in from reference TRBV25-1 and TRBJ2-2, reads EADIYQTPRYLVIGTGKKITLECSQTMGHDKMYWYQQDPGMELHLIHYSYGVNSTEKGDLSSESTVSRIRTEHFPLTLESARPSHTSQYLCASRWTGAGELFFGEGSRLTVL.

The CDR3 DNA follows: TGTGCCAGCAGTTCCGACAGGTTGCTTACTGAAGCTTTCTTT. It translates to CASSSDRLLTEAFF. The chain carries TRBV6-1 and TRBJ1-1; possibly TRBD1 for D (6 bases). Trimming cost V 5 bases and J 5 bases, with 15 bases left between them. Per germline, CDR1 MNHNS and CDR2 SASEGT. The CDR3 covers 14 residues.

V usage is TRBV18 and J usage is TRBJ2-7, with TRBD1 identical over 8 bases. Germline V gene sequence: CDR1 KGHSH, CDR2 LQKENI. The CDR3 is 16 amino acids. V was clipped by 5 bases and J by 0 bases; unmatched bases: 9. This CDR3 reads CASSTTGTGDSYEQYF. The CDR3, as DNA: TGTGCCAGCTCAACTACCGGGACAGGCGACTCCTACGAGCAGTACTTC.

The V call is TRBV6-8, the J call TRBJ2-3; 11 bases fit TRBD2. V was clipped by 2 bases and J by 3 bases; unmatched bases: 10. Germline values: CDR1 MNHGY, CDR2 SAAAGT. The CDR3 length is 18 residues. CDR3 bases: TGTGCCAGCAGTTACCCTATAGCGGGGGGGCACCTGACAGATACGCAGTATTTT. Encoded protein: CASSYPIAGGHLTDTQYF.

Worth noting for this clone: The sample holds other DNA sequences that translate to the same CDR3. The chain combines TRBV2 with TRBJ2-6; D not resolved. With 3 bases removed from V and 0 bases from J, the gap between germline ends came to 6 bases. Germline lookup yields CDR1 SNHLY and CDR2 FYNNEI. The CDR3 totals 15 residues. This chain's CDR3 is CASSDWASGANVLTF. DNA of the CDR3: TGTGCCAGCAGTGATTGGGCCTCTGGGGCCAACGTCCTGACTTTC. Looking up the rest from reference TRBV2 and TRBJ2-6 gives the full variable domain: EPEVTQTPSHQVTQMGQEVILRCVPISNHLYFYWYRQILGQKVEFLVSFYNNEISEKSEIFDDQFSVERPDGSNFTLKIRSTKLEDSAMYFCASSDWASGANVLTFGAGSRLTVL.

This rearrangement joins TRBV7-8 to TRBJ1-1; 8 nucleotides line up with TRBD1. V shed 5 bases, J shed 0 bases, and the junction held 5 bases outside the gene matches. CDR3 length: 15 residues. Per germline, CDR1 SGHVS and CDR2 FQNEAQ. This CDR3 is CASSGQGVLNTEAFF. The CDR3 DNA follows: TGTGCCAGCAGCGGACAGGGAGTATTGAACACTGAAGCTTTCTTT. Complete variable domain (other parts from reference TRBV7-8 and TRBJ1-1): GAGVSQSPRYKVAKRGQDVALRCDPISGHVSLFWYQQALGQGPEFLTYFQNEAQLDKSGLPSDRFFAERPEGSVSTLKIQRTQQEDSAVYLCASSGQGVLNTEAFFGQGTRLTVV.

This chain links TRBV7-2 with TRBJ2-1, with 7 bases matching TRBD1. V gave up 8 bases and J gave up 6 bases; unmatched junction bases: 7. Germline CDR1 and CDR2: SGHTA and FQGNSA. The CDR3 sequence is 13 residues long. CDR3 in DNA: TGTGCCAGCCGCTCGGGACAGAGCAATGAGCAGTTCTTC. Translating it yields CASRSGQSNEQFF.

The chain employs TRBV29-1 and TRBJ2-3; TRBD1 might be the D (5 bases). Germline V gives CDR1 SQVTM, CDR2 ANQGSEA. The CDR3 loop spans 14 amino acids. The germline V and J ends were trimmed by 7 bases and 0 bases, with 14 bases remaining between them. CDR3 sequence (DNA): TGCAGCGATTCCGACAGCTCTAGCACAGATACGCAGTATTTT. It translates to CSDSDSSSTDTQYF.

The chain recombines TRBV5-1 with TRBJ2-3, with a weak D call TRBD2 (5 bases). CDR1 and CDR2 from the germline V gene are SGHRS and YFSETQ. V was pared by 2 bases and J by 2 bases, with 9 bases between. The CDR3 is made up of 14 amino acids. CDR3 sequence (DNA): TGCGCCAGCAGCTTAGGAGGATACACAGATACGCAGTATTTT. This encodes CASSLGGYTDTQYF.

The gene calls are TRBV13 and TRBJ2-3, with 12 positions matching TRBD2. The V and J ends lost 2 bases and 8 bases, in that order; junction bases with no gene match: 20. This CDR3 region has 20 residues. Germline-derived CDR1 and CDR2 are PRHDT and FYEKMQ (reference sequence). The CDR3 reads CASSLNPGTSGRLRSRTQYF. DNA for the CDR3: TGTGCCAGCAGCTTAAACCCGGGGACTAGCGGGCGGCTGAGGTCGCGTACGCAGTATTTT.

The CDR3 DNA reads as TGTGCCAGCAGTCCCCCTCTAGAGACCCAGTACTTC. It codes for CASSPPLETQYF. The chain joins TRBV28 to TRBJ2-5; D is unresolved. This CDR3 spans 12 amino acids. V was shortened by 5 bases and J by 4 bases, with 8 bases between the two germline ends. Per the germline V gene, CDR1 is MDHEN and CDR2 is SYDVKM. The whole variable domain, filled in from reference TRBV28 and TRBJ2-5, reads DVKVTQSSRYLVKRTGEKVFLECVQDMDHENMFWYRQDPGLGLRLIYFSYDVKMKEKGDIPEGYSVSREKKERFSLILESASTNQTSMYLCASSPPLETQYFGPGTRLLVL.

The V call is TRBV6-6, the J call TRBJ1-1; no reliable D call. Per the germline V gene, CDR1 is MNHNY and CDR2 is SVGAGI (reference sequence). Trimming removed 0 bases from V and 4 bases from J, with 9 bases in between. This CDR3 has 14 amino acids. The CDR3 coding sequence is TGTGCCAGCAGTTACTCACCAGAACCCACTGAAGCTTTCTTT. Translating it yields CASSYSPEPTEAFF.

J is TRBJ1-3 and V is TRBV30; no definite D call. Germline CDR1 is GTSNPN and CDR2 is SVGIG (reference sequence). Trimming removed 2 bases from V and 2 bases from J, with 13 bases in between. This CDR3 has 15 residues. The chain's CDR3 is CAWSQTKVAGNTIYF. The CDR3 DNA reads as TGTGCCTGGAGTCAGACAAAGGTCGCTGGAAACACCATATATTTT.

The chain is built from TRBV19 and TRBJ2-4, with D perhaps matching TRBD1 (6 bases). V dropped 2 bases and J dropped 0 bases, with 17 bases sitting between them. The CDR3 is 18 amino acids. Germline V lookup: CDR1 LNHDA, CDR2 SQIVND (reference sequence). The CDR3 DNA sequence: TGTGCCAGTAGTATACCCCCGTCGGGGACACTAGCCAAAAACATTCAGTACTTC. Protein sequence: CASSIPPSGTLAKNIQYF.

The CDR3 nucleotides are TGTGCCAGCAGCGACAGGGGACCCGATGACTATGGCTACACCTTC. Encoded protein: CASSDRGPDDYGYTF. V usage is TRBV27 and J usage is TRBJ1-2, with 8 positions matching TRBD1. Trimming took 6 bases from V and 3 from J; bases not matched to a gene: 9. The CDR3 length is 15 residues. Germline loops: CDR1 MNHEY, CDR2 SMNVEV (reference sequence).

This clone came up a few times. The V call is TRBV18, the J call TRBJ1-1; D possibly corresponds to TRBD1 (5 bases). Germline V CDR1 and CDR2: KGHSH, LQKENI. Trimming left V 1 base short and J 6 bases short, with 15 bases between. The CDR3 is made up of 15 amino acids. The CDR3 DNA reads TGTGCCAGCTCACCACAGGGCAGGGAGGGAGCTGAAGCTTTCTTT. It encodes CASSPQGREGAEAFF.

This chain links TRBV5-1 with TRBJ1-6; TRBD1 is a possible D gene (5 bases). From germline, CDR1 is SGHRS and CDR2 YFSETQ. This CDR3 contains 14 residues. V lost 3 bases and J lost 5, with 9 bases in between. CDR3 in amino acids: CASSSTENNSPLHF. CDR3 sequence (DNA): TGCGCCAGCAGCTCGACAGAGAATAATTCACCCCTCCACTTT. The whole variable domain, filled in from reference TRBV5-1 and TRBJ1-6, reads KAGVTQTPRYLIKTRGQQVTLSCSPISGHRSVSWYQQTPGQGLQFLFEYFSETQRNKGNFPGRFSGRQFSNSRSEMNVSTLELGDSALYLCASSSTENNSPLHFGNGTRLTVT.

This chain's CDR3 is CASRLGGQTGANVLTF. The CDR3 region has the DNA TGTGCCAGCAGGTTGGGGGGGCAGACTGGGGCCAACGTCCTGACTTTC. This chain uses TRBV28 with TRBJ2-6; a possible D gene is TRBD2 (7 bases). Germline CDR1 is MDHEN and CDR2 is SYDVKM. The CDR3 contains 16 residues. Trimming left V 6 bases short and J 2 bases short, with 14 bases between.

The rearrangement uses TRBV9 and TRBJ2-7; tentatively, D is TRBD2 (5 bases). The germline CDR1 and CDR2 sequences are SGDLS and YYNGEE. Trimming removed 0 bases from V and 2 bases from J, with 9 bases in between. This CDR3 has 14 residues. The CDR3 nucleotides are TGTGCCAGCAGCGTAGGTGGAGGACCCTACGAGCAGTACTTC. Translated, it gives CASSVGGGPYEQYF. The whole variable domain, filled in from reference TRBV9 and TRBJ2-7, reads DSGVTQTPKHLITATGQRVTLRCSPRSGDLSVYWYQQSLDQGLQFLIQYYNGEERAKGNILERFSAQQFPDLHSELNLSSLELGDSALYFCASSVGGGPYEQYFGPGTRLTVT.

This chain uses TRBV5-6 with TRBJ2-2; the D gene is possibly TRBD1 (6 bases). The J call may be incorrect, as the DNA end agrees better with TRBJ1-3. This CDR3 spans 15 amino acids. Per germline, CDR1 SGHDT and CDR2 YYEEEE. The CDR3 spells CASSLTGFAGNTIYF. The CDR3 DNA reads as TGTGCCAGCAGCTTGACAGGGTTTGCTGGAAACACCATATATTTT.

The chain joins TRBV6-5 to TRBJ1-1, with 7 bases lining up with TRBD1. The CDR3 length is 14 residues. V lost 6 bases to trimming and J lost 2 bases; unmatched junction nucleotides: 6. CDR1 is MNHEY, CDR2 SVGAGI, per germline. CDR3 sequence (DNA): TGTGCCAGCAGAAATACAGGGGAAAACACTGAAGCTTTCTTT. This codes for CASRNTGENTEAFF.

The V call is TRBV11-2, the J call TRBJ2-1, with a weak D call TRBD1 (6 bases). CDR1 and CDR2 (germline): SGHAT, FQNNGV. CDR3 length equals 15 residues. Trimming left V 5 bases short and J 6 bases short, with 17 bases between. The CDR3 bases are TGTGCCAGCAGCCGACAACAGGGAATAGGCAATGAGCAGTTCTTC. Its protein is CASSRQQGIGNEQFF.

This clone was recorded a few times. The genes are TRBV7-9 and TRBJ1-1, with TRBD1 matching over 8 bases. V shed 5 bases, J shed 0 bases, and the junction held 8 bases outside the gene matches. CDR3 length equals 16 residues. The germline V gene has CDR1 SEHNR and CDR2 FQNEAQ (reference sequence). CDR3 bases: TGTGCCAGCAGCCCCGGACAGGGACTTATGAACACTGAAGCTTTCTTT. This sequence encodes CASSPGQGLMNTEAFF.

This clone came up once. The chain joins TRBV2 to TRBJ1-4; D not certain. V lost 5 bases, J lost 8 bases, and 18 bases lay in between. There are 15 residues in the CDR3. In germline, CDR1 is SNHLY, CDR2 FYNNEI. This CDR3 reads CASSSEPAAMEKLFF. CDR3 sequence (DNA): TGTGCCAGCAGTAGCGAACCGGCGGCTATGGAAAAACTGTTTTTT.